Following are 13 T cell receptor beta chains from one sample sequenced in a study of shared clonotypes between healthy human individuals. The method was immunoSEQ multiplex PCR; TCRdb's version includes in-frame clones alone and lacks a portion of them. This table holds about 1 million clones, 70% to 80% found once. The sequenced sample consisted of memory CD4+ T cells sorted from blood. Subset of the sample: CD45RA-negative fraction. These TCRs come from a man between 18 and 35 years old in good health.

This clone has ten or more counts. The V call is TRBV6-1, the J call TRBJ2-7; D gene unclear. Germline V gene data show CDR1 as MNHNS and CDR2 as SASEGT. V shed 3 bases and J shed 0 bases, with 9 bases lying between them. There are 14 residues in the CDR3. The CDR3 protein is CASSEYSSSYEQYF. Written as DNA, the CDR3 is TGTGCCAGCAGTGAGTACTCGAGCTCCTACGAGCAGTACTTC.

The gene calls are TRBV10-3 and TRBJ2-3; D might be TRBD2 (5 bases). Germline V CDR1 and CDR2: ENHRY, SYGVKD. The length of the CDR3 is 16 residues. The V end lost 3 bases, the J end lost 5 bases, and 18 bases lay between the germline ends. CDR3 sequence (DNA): TGTGCCATCAGTGACTTGTCGGGAAAAGCTGGAGATACGCAGTATTTT. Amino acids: CAISDLSGKAGDTQYF.

CDR3 region: CASSEGVEQFF. In nucleotides, the CDR3 is TGTGCCAGCAGTGAAGGGGTCGAGCAGTTCTTC. The V call is TRBV6-1, the J call TRBJ2-1; D not certain. CDR1 and CDR2 from the germline V gene are MNHNS and SASEGT. Trimming left V 1 base short and J 10 bases short, with 5 bases between. This CDR3 is built from 11 residues.

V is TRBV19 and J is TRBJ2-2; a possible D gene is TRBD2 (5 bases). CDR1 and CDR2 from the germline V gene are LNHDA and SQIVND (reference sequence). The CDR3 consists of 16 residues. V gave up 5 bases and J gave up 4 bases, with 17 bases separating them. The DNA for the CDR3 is TGTGCCAGTAGTCCACTGACCCGGGCGGGCACCGGGGAGCTGTTTTTT. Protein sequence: CASSPLTRAGTGELFF.

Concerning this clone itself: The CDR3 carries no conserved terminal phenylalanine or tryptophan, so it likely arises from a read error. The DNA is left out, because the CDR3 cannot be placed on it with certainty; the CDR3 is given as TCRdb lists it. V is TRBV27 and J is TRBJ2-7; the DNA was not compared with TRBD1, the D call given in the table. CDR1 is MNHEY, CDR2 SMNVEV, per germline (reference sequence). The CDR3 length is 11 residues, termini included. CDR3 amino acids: CASSLLARREG.

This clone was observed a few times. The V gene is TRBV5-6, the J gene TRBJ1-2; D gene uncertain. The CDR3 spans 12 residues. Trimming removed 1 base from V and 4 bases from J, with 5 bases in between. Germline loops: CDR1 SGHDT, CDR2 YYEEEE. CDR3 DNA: TGTGCCAGCAGCTTGCCGGCCTATGGCTACACCTTC. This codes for CASSLPAYGYTF.

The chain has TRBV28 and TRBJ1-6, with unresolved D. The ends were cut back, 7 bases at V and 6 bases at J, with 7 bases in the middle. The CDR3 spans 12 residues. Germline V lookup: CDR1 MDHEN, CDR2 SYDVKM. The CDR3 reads CASNLRNSPLHF. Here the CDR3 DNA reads TGTGCCAGCAACTTACGTAATTCACCCCTCCACTTT.

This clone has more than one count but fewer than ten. In DNA, the CDR3 is TGTGCCAGCAGCGCCACTAGCGGGGGGAGCTCCTACAATGAGCAGTTCTTC. As protein: CASSATSGGSSYNEQFF. This chain connects TRBV5-6 to TRBJ2-1, with 12 bases matching TRBD2. After removal of 4 bases from V and 0 bases from J, the junction contained 5 bases not matched to a gene. The CDR3 is 17 amino acids. Germline loops: CDR1 SGHDT, CDR2 YYEEEE.

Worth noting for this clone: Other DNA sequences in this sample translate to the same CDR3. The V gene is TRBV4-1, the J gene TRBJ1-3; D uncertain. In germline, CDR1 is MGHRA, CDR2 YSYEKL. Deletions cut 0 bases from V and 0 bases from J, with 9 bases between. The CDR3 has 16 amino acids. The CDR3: CASSQDPAGSGNTIYF. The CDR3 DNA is TGCGCCAGCAGCCAAGATCCGGCAGGCTCTGGAAACACCATATATTTT.

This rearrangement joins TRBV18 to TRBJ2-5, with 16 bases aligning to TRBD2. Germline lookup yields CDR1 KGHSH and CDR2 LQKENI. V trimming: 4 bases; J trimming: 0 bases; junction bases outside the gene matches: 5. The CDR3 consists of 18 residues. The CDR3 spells CASSRGLAGGPDQETQYF. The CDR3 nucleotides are TGTGCCAGCTCACGGGGACTAGCGGGAGGGCCGGACCAAGAGACCCAGTACTTC.

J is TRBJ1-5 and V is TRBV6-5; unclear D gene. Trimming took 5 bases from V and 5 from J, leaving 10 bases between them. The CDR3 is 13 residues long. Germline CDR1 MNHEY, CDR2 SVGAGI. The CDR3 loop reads CASSLSNHQPQHF. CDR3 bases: TGTGCCAGCAGTCTATCGAACCATCAGCCCCAGCATTTT.

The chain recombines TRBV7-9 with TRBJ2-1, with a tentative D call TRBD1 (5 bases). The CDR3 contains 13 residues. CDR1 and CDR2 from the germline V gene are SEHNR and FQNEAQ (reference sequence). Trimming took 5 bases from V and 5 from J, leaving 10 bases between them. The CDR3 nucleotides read TGTGCCAGCAGCCCCCAGGGTAACAATGAGCAGTTCTTC. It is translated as CASSPQGNNEQFF.

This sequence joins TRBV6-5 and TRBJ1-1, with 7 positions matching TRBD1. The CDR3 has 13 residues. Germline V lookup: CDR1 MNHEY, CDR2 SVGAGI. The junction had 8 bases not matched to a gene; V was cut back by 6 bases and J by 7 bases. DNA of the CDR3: TGTGCCAGCAGGGGGACAGCCGTGATTGAAGCTTTCTTT. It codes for CASRGTAVIEAFF.